This TCR beta chain appears in the sequencing data of a study of shared clonotypes between healthy human individuals. Study information: A donor's plate count was three for CD4 naive and three for CD4 memory; CD8 naive had two and CD8 memory one. Notes on the study in general: Sampling was confined to blood; repertoires within tissues likely differ.

Each replicate PCR on the sorted subsets used about 220 ng DNA (around 30,000 T cell genomes). Measured with immunoSEQ multiplex PCR; TCRdb has only the in-frame clones, and not every one. This repertoire shows some 2.1 million clones, about 95% found once; its top ten account for approximately 1.2%. On this clone itself: The target antigen is unknown. The sample holds other DNA sequences that translate to the same CDR3.

Naivety among CD8 cells was defined by CD45RO negativity and positive CCR7 selection, thereby excluding terminally differentiated effector memory CD45RA+ cells. CDR1 and CDR2 from the germline V gene are MGHRA and YSYEKL. This CDR3 contains 16 residues. J was trimmed by 1 base and V by 0 bases; bases with no gene match: 1. Sequencing was done on a sample of naive CD8+ T cells sorted from blood. The TCR was taken from a man between 18 and 29 years old in good health. The chain employs TRBV4-1 and TRBJ2-3; 10 bases are shared with TRBD2. The CDR3 spells CASSQDLAGGTDTQYF. DNA for the CDR3: TGCGCCAGCAGCCAAGACCTAGCGGGGGGCACAGATACGCAGTATTTT.